These 9 T cell receptor beta chains came from one sample sequenced in a study of T cell repertoires in cytomegalovirus infection. In TCRdb, the reads were re-called with MiXCR into one record per CDR3 protein. The sample records fewer than 900,000 distinct CDR3 sequences, around 29% being singletons. These receptors have no known antigen. This sample comprised cultured CD8+ T cells from PBMCs, obtained from culture after CMV antigen stimulation. These receptors were taken from a human donor in good health (CMV status not recorded). Some clones in this sample may be carry-over from other donors' samples.

V usage is TRBV12-3 or TRBV12-4 and J usage is TRBJ2-1, with D hard to call. The length of the CDR3 is 14 residues. Between the trimmed V and J ends, which lost 6 bases and 3 bases, there was a span of 12 bases. The CDR3 DNA reads as TGTGCCAGCAGCCCGCTCAAGCGCTACAATGAGCAGTTCTTC. Translation: CASSPLKRYNEQFF.

This clonotype was detected a few times. The chain is built from TRBV25-1 and TRBJ1-1; TRBD1 might be the D (5 bases). In germline, CDR1 is MGHDK, CDR2 SYGVNS. The CDR3 length is 15 residues. V was trimmed by 3 bases and J by 4 bases, leaving 15 bases between them. The CDR3 loop is CASSEGRGGGTEAFF. CDR3 in DNA: TGTGCCAGCAGTGAGGGGAGAGGTGGGGGCACTGAAGCTTTCTTT.

Many counts were recorded for this clonotype. The rearrangement joins TRBV12-3 or TRBV12-4 to TRBJ1-4; D is unclear. Trimming took off 0 bases at V and 1 base at J, with 6 bases between the two ends. There are 15 residues in the CDR3. This CDR3 is CASSLASETNEKLFF. DNA of the CDR3: TGTGCCAGCAGTTTAGCTTCGGAAACTAATGAAAAACTGTTTTTT.

The chain carries TRBV10-3 and TRBJ2-2, with D possibly matching TRBD1 (6 bases). The CDR3 runs to 17 residues. CDR1 is ENHRY, CDR2 SYGVKD, per germline. Trimming shortened V by 10 bases and J by 1 base, and 22 bases separated the two germline ends. Here the CDR3 DNA reads TGTGCCACCGCTGGCCCGGCCGGGACAAGGAACACCGGGGAGCTGTTTTTT. It encodes CATAGPAGTRNTGELFF.

The chain is built from TRBV6-1 and TRBJ2-4, with a possible D match to TRBD2 (5 bases). Germline loops: CDR1 MNHNS, CDR2 SASEGT. The CDR3 spans 18 residues. V lost 5 bases and J 1 base, leaving 21 bases between the germline ends. Here the CDR3 reads CASSSRWEKNTAKNIQYF. CDR3 sequence (DNA): TGTGCCAGCAGTTCCCGATGGGAGAAGAATACGGCCAAAAACATTCAGTACTTC.

The sample holds a few counts of this clonotype. The rearrangement links TRBV12-3 or TRBV12-4 to TRBJ1-1, with D perhaps TRBD1 (5 bases). Trimming left V 7 bases short and J 5 bases short, with 14 bases between. The CDR3 length is 13 residues. As DNA, the CDR3 is TGTGCCAGCACTCAGGGAGGGGTTACTGAAGCTTTCTTT. Its protein is CASTQGGVTEAFF.

In this sample, this clonotype turned up a few times. The chain joins TRBV7-8 to TRBJ2-7, with D tentatively TRBD2 (7 bases). V was pared by 6 bases and J by 6 bases, with 15 bases between. The germline CDR1 and CDR2 sequences are SGHVS and FQNEAQ. CDR3 size: 13 residues. CDR3: CASSFTGRGEQYV. The DNA for the CDR3 is TGTGCCAGCAGTTTCACAGGGAGGGGCGAGCAGTACGTC.

The V call is TRBV11-2, the J call TRBJ2-7, with TRBD2 matching 10 bases. Unmatched junction bases numbered 13, after V lost 5 bases and J lost 0 bases. Germline V gene data show CDR1 as SGHAT and CDR2 as FQNNGV. This CDR3 comprises 18 residues. The CDR3 region has the DNA TGTGCCAGCAGCGTAACCCACGGGCTAGCGGGGGACTCCTACGAGCAGTACTTC. Residues: CASSVTHGLAGDSYEQYF.

The chain has TRBV14 and TRBJ2-1, with D perhaps TRBD2 (6 bases). Looked up from germline, CDR1 is SGHDN and CDR2 is FVKESK. The CDR3 totals 15 residues. With 6 bases removed from V and 5 bases from J, the gap between germline ends came to 17 bases. CDR3 protein: CASRRGGENNNEQFF. CDR3 in DNA: TGTGCCAGCAGGCGGGGCGGGGAGAACAACAATGAGCAGTTCTTC.